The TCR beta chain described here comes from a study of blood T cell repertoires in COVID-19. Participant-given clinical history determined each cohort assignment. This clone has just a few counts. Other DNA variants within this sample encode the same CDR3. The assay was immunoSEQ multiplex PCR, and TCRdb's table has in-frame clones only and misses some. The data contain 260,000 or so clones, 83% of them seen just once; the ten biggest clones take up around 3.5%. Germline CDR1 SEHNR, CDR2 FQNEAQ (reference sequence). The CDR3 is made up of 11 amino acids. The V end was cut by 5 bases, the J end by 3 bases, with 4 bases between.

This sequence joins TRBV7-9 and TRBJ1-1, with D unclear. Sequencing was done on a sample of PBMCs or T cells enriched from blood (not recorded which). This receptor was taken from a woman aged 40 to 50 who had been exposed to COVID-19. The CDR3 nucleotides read TGTGCCAGCAGCCCTTACACTGAAGCTTTCTTT. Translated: CASSPYTEAFF. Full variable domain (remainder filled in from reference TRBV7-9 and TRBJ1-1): DTGVSQNPRHKITKRGQNVTFRCDPISEHNRLYWYRQTLGQGPEFLTYFQNEAQLEKSRLLSDRFSAERPKGSFSTLEIQRTEQGDSAMYLCASSPYTEAFFGQGTRLTVV.